Listed below are T cell receptor beta chains from one sample, sequenced in a study of T cell responses to AZD1222 COVID-19 vaccine. Method: immunoSEQ multiplex PCR; TCRdb's copy keeps in-frame clones and lacks some. In the table there are 100,000 to 130,000 clones, 70% to 90% of which are singletons. The material sequenced was peripheral blood, taken on day 0 of AZD1222 vaccination. Source of these receptors: an adult in good health. Each CDR3 is given with its conserved first and last residue. The D gene is left open where the match is weak. Not all rows give a size; the values are once, few, many and, for expanded clones, a class.

clone_size: NA
j_call: TRBJ2-5
d_call: NA
v_call: TRBV7-8
cdr3_nt: TGTGCCAGCAGCCCAGAGGCTCGGGCCCAGTACTTC
cdr3_aa: CASSPEARAQYF

clone_size: NA
j_call: TRBJ1-2
d_call: TRBD1
v_call: TRBV19
cdr3_nt: TGTGCCGGTGGGGCAGGGGGATTCTATGGCTACACCTTC
cdr3_aa: CAGGAGGFYGYTF

clone_size: NA
j_call: TRBJ2-1
d_call: NA
v_call: TRBV7-9
cdr3_nt: TGTGCCAGCAGCTTGGGGTTACGGGGTTCCTACAATGAGCAGTTCTTC
cdr3_aa: CASSLGLRGSYNEQFF

clone_size: NA
j_call: TRBJ1-5
d_call: NA
v_call: TRBV24-1
cdr3_nt: TGTGCCACCAGTGGCCTTCAGAAGTATAGCAATCAGCCCCAGCATTTT
cdr3_aa: CATSGLQKYSNQPQHF

clone_size: NA
j_call: TRBJ1-1
d_call: NA
v_call: TRBV28
cdr3_nt: TGTGCCAGCAAGGGACCAGATGGATTTAGTTTCTTT
cdr3_aa: CASKGPDGFSFF

clone_size: NA
j_call: TRBJ1-1
d_call: NA
v_call: TRBV28
cdr3_nt: TGTGCCAGCAGTTTAAGGGGGGCCCTAAACACTGAAGCTTTCTTT
cdr3_aa: CASSLRGALNTEAFF

clone_size: NA
j_call: TRBJ1-3
d_call: NA
v_call: TRBV9
cdr3_nt: TGTGCCAGCAGCGTAGCCCCACTCGGCAGCATCTCTGGAAACACCATATATTTT
cdr3_aa: CASSVAPLGSISGNTIYF

clone_size: NA
j_call: TRBJ2-1
d_call: NA
v_call: TRBV7-9
cdr3_nt: TGTGCCAGCAGCTTAGCGTTGGGCCCGGAGGACAATGAGCAGTTCTTC
cdr3_aa: CASSLALGPEDNEQFF

clone_size: NA
j_call: TRBJ1-5
d_call: NA
v_call: TRBV28
cdr3_nt: TGTGCCAGCAGAGGGCCCTTAAATCAGCCCCAGCATTTT
cdr3_aa: CASRGPLNQPQHF

clone_size: NA
j_call: TRBJ1-1
d_call: NA
v_call: TRBV19
cdr3_nt: TGTGCCAGTACTCATCCGGCTGGGACTGAAGCTTTCTTT
cdr3_aa: CASTHPAGTEAFF

clone_size: NA
j_call: TRBJ1-6
d_call: NA
v_call: TRBV27
cdr3_nt: TGTGCCAGCAGTTTATCTGGCACACGGGGTCGAAGCTCCTATAATTCACCCCTCCACTTT
cdr3_aa: CASSLSGTRGRSSYNSPLHF

clone_size: NA
j_call: TRBJ1-1
d_call: NA
v_call: TRBV5-5
cdr3_nt: TGTGCCAGCAGCCCCCCCCGGAACCTCATGAACACTGAAGCTTTCTTT
cdr3_aa: CASSPPRNLMNTEAFF

clone_size: NA
j_call: TRBJ1-3
d_call: TRBD1
v_call: TRBV7-9
cdr3_nt: TGTGCCAGCAGCCCCCAGACAGGGTCTGGAAACACCATATATTTT
cdr3_aa: CASSPQTGSGNTIYF

clone_size: NA
j_call: TRBJ1-1
d_call: TRBD1
v_call: TRBV19
cdr3_nt: TGTGCCAGTAGTATCCACAGGGGTTCGACCTTGAACACTGAAGCTTTCTTT
cdr3_aa: CASSIHRGSTLNTEAFF

clone_size: NA
j_call: TRBJ2-3
d_call: TRBD2
v_call: TRBV11-3
cdr3_nt: TGTGCCAGCAGCACGCTGAAGACTAGCGGGAGGGCCGCAGATACGCAGTATTTT
cdr3_aa: CASSTLKTSGRAADTQYF

clone_size: once
j_call: TRBJ2-4
d_call: NA
v_call: TRBV28
cdr3_nt: TGTGCCAGCAGTTTACCCGGGGTGGCCAAAAACATTCAGTACTTC
cdr3_aa: CASSLPGVAKNIQYF

clone_size: NA
j_call: TRBJ2-5
d_call: TRBD2
v_call: TRBV6-5
cdr3_nt: TGTGCCAGCAGTTCGGCCGGGAGGGCAGAGGAGACCCAGTACTTC
cdr3_aa: CASSSAGRAEETQYF

clone_size: NA
j_call: TRBJ2-5
d_call: TRBD1
v_call: TRBV4-1
cdr3_nt: TGCGCCAGCAGCCAGCAGACAGGGGGAGAAGAGACCCAGTACTTC
cdr3_aa: CASSQQTGGEETQYF

clone_size: NA
j_call: TRBJ1-2
d_call: NA
v_call: TRBV5-1
cdr3_nt: TGCGCCAGCAGCTTGGAGGGGACGGCTGGCTACACCTTC
cdr3_aa: CASSLEGTAGYTF

clone_size: NA
j_call: TRBJ2-7
d_call: NA
v_call: TRBV7-8
cdr3_nt: TGTGCCAGCAGCGGAGGCGGCTACGAGCAGTACTTC
cdr3_aa: CASSGGGYEQYF

clone_size: NA
j_call: TRBJ2-1
d_call: TRBD1
v_call: TRBV6-1
cdr3_nt: TGTGCCAGCAGTGAAAATGTCGGACAGGGGAGGAATGAGCAGTTCTTC
cdr3_aa: CASSENVGQGRNEQFF

clone_size: NA
j_call: TRBJ1-1
d_call: NA
v_call: TRBV28
cdr3_nt: TGTGCCAGCAGTCCGAGTGTAGCTTGGACTGAAGCTTTCTTT
cdr3_aa: CASSPSVAWTEAFF

clone_size: NA
j_call: TRBJ2-7
d_call: NA
v_call: TRBV27
cdr3_nt: TGTGCCAGCAGTAGCGGAGGCTACGAGCAGTACTTC
cdr3_aa: CASSSGGYEQYF

clone_size: NA
j_call: TRBJ1-2
d_call: TRBD1
v_call: TRBV24-1
cdr3_nt: TGTGCCACCAGTACCGGACAGGGGGACTATGGCTACACCTTC
cdr3_aa: CATSTGQGDYGYTF

clone_size: NA
j_call: TRBJ1-5
d_call: NA
v_call: TRBV6-2/TRBV6-3
cdr3_nt: TGTGCCAGCAGTCTGGACGGGAATCAGCCCCAGCATTTT
cdr3_aa: CASSLDGNQPQHF

clone_size: NA
j_call: TRBJ1-5
d_call: NA
v_call: TRBV30
cdr3_nt: TGTGCCTGGAGCACCCAGGTTCCAGGCAATCAGCCCCAGCATTTT
cdr3_aa: CAWSTQVPGNQPQHF

clone_size: NA
j_call: TRBJ1-5
d_call: TRBD1
v_call: TRBV27
cdr3_nt: TGTGCCAGCAGTTCAGGGGACAGCCGCAATCAGCCCCAGCATTTT
cdr3_aa: CASSSGDSRNQPQHF

clone_size: NA
j_call: TRBJ2-7
d_call: TRBD1
v_call: TRBV3-1/TRBV3-2
cdr3_nt: TGTGCCAGCAGCTTTACCCCGGGACAGGGAGGCGAGCAGTACTTC
cdr3_aa: CASSFTPGQGGEQYF

clone_size: NA
j_call: TRBJ1-5
d_call: NA
v_call: TRBV28
cdr3_nt: TGTGCCAGCAGTAGGGGGGGGCGGGGACGACCCCAGCATTTT
cdr3_aa: CASSRGGRGRPQHF

clone_size: once
j_call: TRBJ1-2
d_call: TRBD1
v_call: TRBV27
cdr3_nt: TGTGCCAGCAGTGTCGGGACAGCCTATGGCTACACCTTC
cdr3_aa: CASSVGTAYGYTF

clone_size: NA
j_call: TRBJ1-5
d_call: NA
v_call: TRBV19
cdr3_nt: TGTGCGCCCCAATGGGGCAATCAGCCCCAGCATTTT
cdr3_aa: CAPQWGNQPQHF

clone_size: NA
j_call: TRBJ1-5
d_call: NA
v_call: TRBV28
cdr3_nt: TGTGCCAGCAGTTTCGAATTGAGCTCAGGGGATCAGCCCCAGCATTTT
cdr3_aa: CASSFELSSGDQPQHF